A selection of T cell receptor beta chains follows, all from one sample in a study of identical twins. TCRdb independently ran MiXCR on the 5' RACE reads; one entry per CDR3 protein. Among hundreds of thousands of distinct CDR3 sequences, 7.5% were seen once, and the ten largest hold approximately 5.4%. The sample was also reused in another study, on yellow fever vaccine responses in identical twins.

The sequenced material came from CD8+ T cells sorted from blood. Source of these receptors: a woman under 30 in good health. The CDR3 runs from the conserved cysteine through the conserved F or W. A D gene is named only where the DNA matches it firmly. Where a row states a size, it is once, few, many or the class of an expanded clone; other rows omit it.

len | j_gene | abundance | d_gene | v_gene | CDR3aa | CDR3nt
14 | TRBJ1-6 | . | TRBD1 | TRBV4-1 | CASSQGRGLSPLHF | TGCGCCAGCAGCCAAGGCAGGGGGCTCTCACCCCTCCACTTT
19 | TRBJ2-1 | . | TRBD2 | TRBV14 | CASSPGLAGGLNSYNEQFF | TGTGCCAGCAGCCCCGGACTAGCGGGAGGGCTCAACTCCTACAATGAGCAGTTCTTC
12 | TRBJ2-3 | few | . | TRBV9 | CASSVATDTQYF | TGTGCCAGCAGCGTAGCTACAGATACGCAGTATTTT
15 | TRBJ2-3 | . | . | TRBV7-2 | CASSLDQTPSDTQYF | TGTGCCAGCAGCTTAGACCAGACACCCTCAGATACGCAGTATTTT
18 | TRBJ1-5 | . | TRBD1 | TRBV11-1 | CASSLDIPGQGVRQPQHF | TGTGCCAGCAGCTTAGATATCCCAGGACAGGGGGTAAGGCAGCCCCAGCATTTT
14 | TRBJ2-7 | few | . | TRBV2 | CASSDGDAGYEQYF | TGTGCCAGCAGTGACGGCGACGCAGGGTACGAGCAGTACTTC
14 | TRBJ1-2 | . | . | TRBV7-8 | CASSLEGLAYGYTF | TGTGCCAGCAGCTTAGAGGGGTTGGCCTATGGCTACACCTTC
16 | TRBJ2-2 | many | . | TRBV2 | CASSEVVTQSTGELFF | TGTGCCAGCAGTGAAGTGGTAACGCAAAGCACCGGGGAGCTGTTTTTT
16 | TRBJ2-1 | . | TRBD1 | TRBV7-6 | CASSQEGTGFGFEQFF | TGTGCCAGCAGCCAAGAGGGGACAGGGTTCGGTTTTGAGCAGTTCTTC
17 | TRBJ2-3 | few | TRBD2 | TRBV12-3/TRBV12-4 | CASSFLGTSGSTDTQYF | TGTGCCAGCAGTTTTCTGGGGACTAGCGGGAGCACAGATACGCAGTATTTT
13 | TRBJ2-3 | . | . | TRBV4-1 | CASSTHSADTQYF | TGCGCCAGCAGCACCCATTCCGCAGATACGCAGTATTTT
11 | TRBJ1-1 | many | . | TRBV12-3/TRBV12-4 | CASLGDRKAFF | TGTGCCAGCTTGGGCGACAGGAAAGCTTTCTTT
14 | TRBJ2-5 | . | TRBD2 | TRBV5-1 | CASSWMRGIKTQYF | TGCGCCAGCAGCTGGATGCGGGGGATCAAGACCCAGTACTTC
16 | TRBJ2-1 | many | TRBD2 | TRBV4-1 | CASSLGPGLGADEQFF | TGCGCCAGCAGCCTGGGACCGGGACTAGGGGCCGATGAGCAGTTCTTC
15 | TRBJ2-1 | many | TRBD2 | TRBV12-3/TRBV12-4 | CASSFPTSGGSEQFF | TGTGCCAGCAGTTTCCCGACTAGCGGGGGATCGGAGCAGTTCTTC
15 | TRBJ1-1 | . | . | TRBV7-9 | CASSLVSVSNTEAFF | TGTGCCAGCAGCTTAGTATCAGTTTCGAACACTGAAGCTTTCTTT
15 | TRBJ1-5 | . | . | TRBV2 | CASSEPMTGGQPQHF | TGTGCCAGCAGTGAACCCATGACGGGGGGTCAGCCCCAGCATTTT
14 | TRBJ2-7 | many | TRBD1 | TRBV29-1 | CSVEETGQDYEQYF | TGCAGCGTTGAAGAAACAGGACAGGATTACGAGCAGTACTTC
12 | TRBJ1-1 | many | TRBD1 | TRBV7-6 | CASSSDRDRAFF | TGTGCCAGCAGCTCCGACAGGGATCGAGCTTTCTTT
15 | TRBJ2-3 | many | TRBD1 | TRBV29-1 | CSVGTSGQGTDTQYF | TGCAGCGTTGGCACTTCCGGACAGGGCACAGATACGCAGTATTTT
15 | TRBJ1-2 | many | . | TRBV5-8 | CASSLEVTGVNGYTF | TGTGCCAGCAGCTTAGAAGTGACAGGCGTTAACGGCTACACCTTC
16 | TRBJ1-2 | few | . | TRBV3-1 | CASSSGGVPSSYGYTF | TGTGCCAGCAGCTCGGGGGGGGTCCCGTCGTCCTATGGCTACACCTTC
11 | TRBJ1-1 | . | . | TRBV20-1 | CSGPGRGTAFF | TGCAGTGGCCCCGGTCGTGGAACAGCTTTCTTT
20 | TRBJ2-1 | . | TRBD2 | TRBV3-1 | CASSQELLAGRASMVHEQFF | TGTGCCAGCAGCCAAGAATTACTAGCGGGAAGGGCTTCTATGGTTCATGAGCAGTTCTTC
11 | TRBJ1-5 | many | . | TRBV15 | CATGELEPQHF | TGTGCCACCGGGGAACTTGAGCCCCAGCATTTT
18 | TRBJ2-2 | . | . | TRBV27 | CASSPPWRGPKGTGELFF | TGTGCCAGCAGTCCCCCGTGGAGGGGCCCTAAGGGCACCGGGGAGCTGTTTTTT
13 | TRBJ1-2 | . | TRBD1 | TRBV27 | CASSFQGGNGYTF | TGTGCCAGCAGTTTTCAGGGGGGGAATGGCTACACCTTC
14 | TRBJ2-1 | few | . | TRBV24-1 | CATRDRSSYNEQFF | TGTGCCACCAGAGACAGGAGCTCCTACAATGAGCAGTTCTTC
16 | TRBJ2-5 | few | TRBD2 | TRBV3-1 | CASSSSSGSYQETQYF | TGTGCCAGCAGTTCTTCTAGCGGGAGCTACCAAGAGACCCAGTACTTC
15 | TRBJ2-2 | few | TRBD2 | TRBV15 | CATVEAGANTGELFF | TGTGCCACCGTGGAAGCGGGGGCGAACACCGGGGAGCTGTTTTTT
15 | TRBJ1-2 | many | . | TRBV2 | CASSTRHQNNYGYTF | TGTGCCAGCAGTACCCGACACCAAAATAACTATGGCTACACCTTC
15 | TRBJ2-1 | . | TRBD2 | TRBV7-9 | CASSTSGSTYNEQFF | TGTGCCAGCAGCACTAGCGGGAGTACCTACAATGAGCAGTTCTTC
14 | TRBJ2-5 | few | . | TRBV6-1 | CASSQDLFEETQYF | TGTGCCAGCAGTCAGGATTTGTTCGAAGAGACCCAGTACTTC
12 | TRBJ2-1 | . | . | TRBV20-1 | CSAPDSYNEQFF | TGCAGTGCCCCCGACAGTTACAATGAGCAGTTCTTC
19 | TRBJ2-1 | many | TRBD1 | TRBV24-1 | CATSGSGDRGLSPYNEQFF | TGTGCCACCAGTGGTAGTGGGGACAGGGGACTATCCCCCTACAATGAGCAGTTCTTC
15 | TRBJ2-1 | . | TRBD2 | TRBV7-8 | CASSLAGGRNNEQFF | TGTGCCAGCAGCTTAGCGGGAGGGAGGAACAATGAGCAGTTCTTC
12 | TRBJ1-1 | many | . | TRBV20-1 | CSAREANTEAFF | TGCAGTGCTAGAGAAGCGAACACTGAAGCTTTCTTT
15 | TRBJ2-5 | many | . | TRBV28 | CASSQDRSDQETQYF | TGTGCCAGCAGCCAAGACAGGAGCGACCAAGAGACCCAGTACTTC
15 | TRBJ2-3 | many | TRBD2 | TRBV7-9 | CASSSTSGSPDTQYF | TGTGCCAGCAGCTCGACTAGCGGAAGCCCAGATACGCAGTATTTT
17 | TRBJ2-4 | few | TRBD2 | TRBV3-1 | CASSQDTLAGGWDIQYF | TGTGCCAGCAGCCAAGATACTCTAGCGGGAGGCTGGGACATTCAGTACTTC
15 | TRBJ1-6 | many | TRBD1 | TRBV5-1 | CASSLTGTDNSPLHF | TGCGCCAGCAGCTTAACCGGGACAGATAATTCACCCCTCCACTTT
14 | TRBJ1-1 | . | . | TRBV29-1 | CSVEDGGLNTEAFF | TGCAGCGTTGAAGATGGGGGTCTGAACACTGAAGCTTTCTTT
15 | TRBJ2-7 | . | TRBD2 | TRBV20-1 | CSAREGTSGIYEQYF | TGCAGTGCTAGAGAAGGGACTAGCGGGATTTACGAGCAGTACTTC
13 | TRBJ1-1 | many | . | TRBV5-1 | CASSFEHGTEAFF | TGCGCCAGCAGCTTTGAGCACGGGACTGAAGCTTTCTTT
11 | TRBJ2-1 | few | . | TRBV6-1 | CASIVGDEQFF | TGTGCCAGCATCGTCGGGGATGAGCAGTTCTTC
14 | TRBJ2-1 | . | . | TRBV6-5 | CASSYSSGRNEQFF | TGTGCCAGCAGTTACTCTTCAGGTCGGAATGAGCAGTTCTTC